The clone carrying this T cell receptor beta chain came up a few times. CDR3 length equals 14 residues. CDR1 and CDR2 (germline): SEHNR, FQNEAQ (reference sequence). The V gene lost 3 bases and the J gene lost 4 bases, with 12 bases spanning the gap. The sample originates from a study of blood T cells in healthy people across ages. Study summary: Per two T cells, about one barcoded beta molecule was captured through template switching.

The second PCR ran about 6 to 12 cycles with a sample-barcoded 5' primer and J-beta primers. Every sample gave at least 3 million paired-end reads containing CDR3. TCRdb processed the 5' RACE reads anew with MiXCR; each CDR3 protein has one entry. The sample shows around 1,500,000 distinct CDR3 sequences, approximately 28% of them seen only once. The individuals who served as donors were healthy Caucasians living in Russia, aged roughly 6 to 95. Every sample yielded at least 6 million isolated PBMCs. The chain uses TRBV7-9 and TRBJ1-2, with D tentatively TRBD1 (5 bases). Sequences were obtained from blood. The receptor's source is a woman younger than 45 in good health. The CDR3 protein is CASSFVDRLYGYTF. The CDR3 DNA sequence: TGTGCCAGCAGCTTCGTTGACAGACTCTATGGCTACACCTTC.